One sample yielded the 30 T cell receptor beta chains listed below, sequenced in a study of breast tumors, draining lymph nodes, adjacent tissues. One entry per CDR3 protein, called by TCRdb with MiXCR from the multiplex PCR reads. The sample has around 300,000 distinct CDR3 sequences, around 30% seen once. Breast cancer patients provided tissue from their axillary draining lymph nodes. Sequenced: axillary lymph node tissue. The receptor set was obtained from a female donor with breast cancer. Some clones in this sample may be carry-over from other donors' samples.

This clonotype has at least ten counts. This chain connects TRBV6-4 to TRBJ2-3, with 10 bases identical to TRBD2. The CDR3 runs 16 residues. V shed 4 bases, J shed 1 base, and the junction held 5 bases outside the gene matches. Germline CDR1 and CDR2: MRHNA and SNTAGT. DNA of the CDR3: TGTGCCAGCAGTGTGGCTAGCGGGAGCGGCACAGATACGCAGTATTTT. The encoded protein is CASSVASGSGTDTQYF.

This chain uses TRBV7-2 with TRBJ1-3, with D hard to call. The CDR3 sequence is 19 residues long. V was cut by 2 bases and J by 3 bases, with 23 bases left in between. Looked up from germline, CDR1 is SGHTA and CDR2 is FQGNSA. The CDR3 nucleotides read TGTGCCAGCAGCTTACGCGAGAAGCAGGAGGGCCAGTATGGAAACACCATATATTTT. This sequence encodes CASSLREKQEGQYGNTIYF.

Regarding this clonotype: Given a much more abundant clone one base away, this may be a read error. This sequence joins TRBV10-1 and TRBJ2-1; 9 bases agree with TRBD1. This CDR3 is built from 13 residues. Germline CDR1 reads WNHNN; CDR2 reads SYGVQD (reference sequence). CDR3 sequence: CASSRQGGNKQFF. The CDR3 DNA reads TGTGCCAGCAGTAGACAGGGGGGCAATAAGCAGTTCTTC.

The CDR3 bases are TGTGCCAGCTCACCACCTAGAGACGGGGAGACCCAGTACTTC. Translating it yields CASSPPRDGETQYF. The chain recombines TRBV18 with TRBJ2-5; D unclear. This CDR3 contains 14 residues. V was cut by 0 bases and J by 5 bases, with 10 bases left in between. Germline V lookup: CDR1 KGHSH, CDR2 LQKENI.

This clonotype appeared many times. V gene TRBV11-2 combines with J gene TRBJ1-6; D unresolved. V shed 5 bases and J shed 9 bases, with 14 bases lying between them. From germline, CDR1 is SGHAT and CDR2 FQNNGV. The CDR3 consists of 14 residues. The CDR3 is CASSLATKGSPLHF. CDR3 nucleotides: TGTGCCAGCAGCCTCGCCACAAAGGGTTCACCCCTCCACTTT. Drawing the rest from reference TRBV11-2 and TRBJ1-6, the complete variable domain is EAGVAQSPRYKIIEKRQSVAFWCNPISGHATLYWYQQILGQGPKLLIQFQNNGVVDDSQLPKDRFSAERLKGVDSTLKIQPAKLEDSAVYLCASSLATKGSPLHFGNGTRLTVT.

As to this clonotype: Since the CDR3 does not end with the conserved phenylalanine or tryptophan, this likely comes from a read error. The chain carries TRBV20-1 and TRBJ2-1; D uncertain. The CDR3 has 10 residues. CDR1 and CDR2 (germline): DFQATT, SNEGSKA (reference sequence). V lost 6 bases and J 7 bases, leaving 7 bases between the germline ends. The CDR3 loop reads CSALWNEQFS. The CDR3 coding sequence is TGCAGTGCCCTATGGAATGAGCAGTTCTCC.

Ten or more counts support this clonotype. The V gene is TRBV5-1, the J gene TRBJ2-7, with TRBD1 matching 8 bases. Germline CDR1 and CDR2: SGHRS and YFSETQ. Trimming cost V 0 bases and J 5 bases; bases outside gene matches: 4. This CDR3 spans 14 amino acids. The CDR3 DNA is TGCGCCAGCAGCTTGGAAGGACAGGGTGACGAGCAGTACTTC. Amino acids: CASSLEGQGDEQYF.

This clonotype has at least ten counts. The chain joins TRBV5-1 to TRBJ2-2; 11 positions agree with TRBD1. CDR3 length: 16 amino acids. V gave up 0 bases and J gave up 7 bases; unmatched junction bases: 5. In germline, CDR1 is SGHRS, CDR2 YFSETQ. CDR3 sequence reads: CASSLAWTGGYGELFF. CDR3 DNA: TGCGCCAGCAGCTTGGCGTGGACAGGGGGCTACGGGGAGCTGTTTTTT.

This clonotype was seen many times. Here the CDR3 DNA reads TGTGCCAGCAGCTTAGTTCTAGCGGGAGGGCCGCGGAATACGCAGTATTTT. It is translated as CASSLVLAGGPRNTQYF. J is TRBJ2-3 and V is TRBV7-8; 12 nucleotides agree with TRBD2. CDR3 length equals 17 residues. CDR1 SGHVS and CDR2 FQNEAQ come from the germline V gene. V lost 1 base to trimming and J lost 7 bases; unmatched junction nucleotides: 9.

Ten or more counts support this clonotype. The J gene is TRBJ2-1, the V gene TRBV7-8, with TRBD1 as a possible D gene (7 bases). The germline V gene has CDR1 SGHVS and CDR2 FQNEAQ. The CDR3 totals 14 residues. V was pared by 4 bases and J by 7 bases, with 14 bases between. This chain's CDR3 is CASSSGGRGNEQFF. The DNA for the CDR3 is TGTGCCAGCAGCTCAGGGGGGCGAGGGAATGAGCAGTTCTTC.

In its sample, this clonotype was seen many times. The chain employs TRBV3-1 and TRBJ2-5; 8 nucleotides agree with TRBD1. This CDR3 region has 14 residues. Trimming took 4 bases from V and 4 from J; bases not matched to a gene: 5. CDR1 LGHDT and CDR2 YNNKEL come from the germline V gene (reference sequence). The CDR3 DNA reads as TGTGCCAGCAGCCCTTCCGGGACAGGAGAGACCCAGTACTTC. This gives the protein CASSPSGTGETQYF.

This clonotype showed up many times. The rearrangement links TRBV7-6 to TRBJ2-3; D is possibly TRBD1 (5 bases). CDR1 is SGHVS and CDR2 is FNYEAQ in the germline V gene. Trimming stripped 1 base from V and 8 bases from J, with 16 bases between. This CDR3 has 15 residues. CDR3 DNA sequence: TGTGCCAGCAGCTTAGTAGAAGGGGCCTACGGTACGCAGTATTTT. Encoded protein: CASSLVEGAYGTQYF.

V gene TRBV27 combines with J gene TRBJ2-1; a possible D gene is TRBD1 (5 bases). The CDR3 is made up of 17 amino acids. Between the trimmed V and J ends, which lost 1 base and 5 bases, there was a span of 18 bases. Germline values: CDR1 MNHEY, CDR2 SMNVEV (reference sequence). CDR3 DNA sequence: TGTGCCAGCAGTTTATTTCGGACGCCGACCAGGGACAATGAGCAGTTCTTC. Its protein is CASSLFRTPTRDNEQFF.

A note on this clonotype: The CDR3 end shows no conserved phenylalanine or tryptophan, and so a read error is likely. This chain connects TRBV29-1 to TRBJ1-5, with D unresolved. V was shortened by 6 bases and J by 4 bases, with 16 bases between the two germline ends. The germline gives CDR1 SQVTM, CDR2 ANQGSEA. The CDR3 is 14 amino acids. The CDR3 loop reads CSVQGSGYNQPQHI. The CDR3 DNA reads TGCAGCGTACAAGGTTCTGGGTATAATCAGCCCCAGCATATT.

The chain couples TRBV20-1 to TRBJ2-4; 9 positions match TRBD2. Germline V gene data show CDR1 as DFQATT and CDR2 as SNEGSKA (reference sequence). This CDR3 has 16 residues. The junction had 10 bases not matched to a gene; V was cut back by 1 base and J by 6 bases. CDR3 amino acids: CSARVHDSGRANIQYF. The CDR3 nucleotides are TGCAGTGCTAGAGTCCACGATAGCGGGAGAGCAAACATTCAGTACTTC.

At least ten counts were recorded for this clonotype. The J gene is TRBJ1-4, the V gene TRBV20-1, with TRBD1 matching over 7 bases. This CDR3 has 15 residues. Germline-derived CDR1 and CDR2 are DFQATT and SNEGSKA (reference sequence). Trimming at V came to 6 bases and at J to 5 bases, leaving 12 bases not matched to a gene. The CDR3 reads CSASTGQRWNEKLFF. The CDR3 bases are TGCAGTGCCTCGACAGGGCAGAGGTGGAATGAAAAACTGTTTTTT.

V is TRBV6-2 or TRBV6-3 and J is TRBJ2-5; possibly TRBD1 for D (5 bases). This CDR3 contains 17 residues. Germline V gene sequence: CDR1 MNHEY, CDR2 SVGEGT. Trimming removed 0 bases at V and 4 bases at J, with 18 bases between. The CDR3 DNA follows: TGTGCCAGCAGTTACTCGATCAAAGGGGCGTCAAGAGAGACCCAGTACTTC. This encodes CASSYSIKGASRETQYF.

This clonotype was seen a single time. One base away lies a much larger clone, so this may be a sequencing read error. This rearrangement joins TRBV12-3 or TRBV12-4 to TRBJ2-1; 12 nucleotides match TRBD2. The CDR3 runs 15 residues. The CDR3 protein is CAGRFGLAGYNEQFF. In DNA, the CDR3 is TGTGCCGGCAGGTTTGGACTAGCGGGATACAATGAGCAGTTCTTC.

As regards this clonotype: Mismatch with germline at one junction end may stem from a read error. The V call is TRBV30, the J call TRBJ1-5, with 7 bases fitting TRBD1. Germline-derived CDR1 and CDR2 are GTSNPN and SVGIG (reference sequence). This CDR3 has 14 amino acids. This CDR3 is CAWGVQGSNQPQHF. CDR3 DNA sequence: TGTGCCTGGGGTGTACAGGGGAGCAATCAGCCCCAGCATTTT.

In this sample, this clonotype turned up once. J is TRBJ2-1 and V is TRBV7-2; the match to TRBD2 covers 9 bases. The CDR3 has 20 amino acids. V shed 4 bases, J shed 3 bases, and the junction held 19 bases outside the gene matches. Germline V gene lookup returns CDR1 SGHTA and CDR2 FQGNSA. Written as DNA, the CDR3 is TGTGCCAGCAGCTCCTGTAGAATTAGTGAGGCGGGAGGGCTCTACAATGAGCAGTTCTTC. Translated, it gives CASSSCRISEAGGLYNEQFF.

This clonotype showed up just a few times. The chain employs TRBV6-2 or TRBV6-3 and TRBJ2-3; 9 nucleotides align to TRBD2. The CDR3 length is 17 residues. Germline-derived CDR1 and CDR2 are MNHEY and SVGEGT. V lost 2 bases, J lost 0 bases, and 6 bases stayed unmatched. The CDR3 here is CASSYGSSGRSTDTQYF. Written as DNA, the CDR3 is TGTGCCAGCAGTTACGGGTCGAGCGGGAGGAGCACAGATACGCAGTATTTT.

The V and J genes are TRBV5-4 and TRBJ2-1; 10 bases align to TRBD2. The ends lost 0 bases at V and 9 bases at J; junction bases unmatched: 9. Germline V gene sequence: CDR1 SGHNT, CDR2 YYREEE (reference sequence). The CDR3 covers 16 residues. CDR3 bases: TGTGCCAGCAGCTTGGCCTTAGCGGGAGGTGGGGGTGAGCAGTTCTTC. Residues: CASSLALAGGGGEQFF.

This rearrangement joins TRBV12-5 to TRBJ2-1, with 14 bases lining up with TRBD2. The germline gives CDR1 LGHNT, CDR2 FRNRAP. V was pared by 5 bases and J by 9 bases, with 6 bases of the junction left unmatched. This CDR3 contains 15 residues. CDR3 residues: CASGTPGLAGVEQFF. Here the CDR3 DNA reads TGTGCTAGTGGTACCCCGGGACTAGCGGGAGTTGAGCAGTTCTTC. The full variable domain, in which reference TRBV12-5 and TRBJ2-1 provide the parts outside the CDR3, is DARVTQTPRHKVTEMGQEVTMRCQPILGHNTVFWYRQTMMQGLELLAYFRNRAPLDDSGMPKDRFSAEMPDATLATLKIQPSEPRDSAVYFCASGTPGLAGVEQFFGPGTRLTVL.

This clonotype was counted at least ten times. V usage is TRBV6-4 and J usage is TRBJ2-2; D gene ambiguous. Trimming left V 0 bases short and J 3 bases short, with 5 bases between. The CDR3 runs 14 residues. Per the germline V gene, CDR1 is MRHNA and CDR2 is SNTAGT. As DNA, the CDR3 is TGTGCCAGCAGTGACTCGACACACACCGGGGAGCTGTTTTTT. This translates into CASSDSTHTGELFF.

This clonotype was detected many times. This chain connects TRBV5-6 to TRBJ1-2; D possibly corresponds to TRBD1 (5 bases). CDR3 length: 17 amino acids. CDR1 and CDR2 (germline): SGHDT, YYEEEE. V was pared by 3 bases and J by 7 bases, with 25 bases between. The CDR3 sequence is CASSSPTVGIGIGGYTF. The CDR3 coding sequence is TGTGCCAGCAGCTCTCCGACAGTTGGTATTGGAATTGGTGGCTACACCTTC.

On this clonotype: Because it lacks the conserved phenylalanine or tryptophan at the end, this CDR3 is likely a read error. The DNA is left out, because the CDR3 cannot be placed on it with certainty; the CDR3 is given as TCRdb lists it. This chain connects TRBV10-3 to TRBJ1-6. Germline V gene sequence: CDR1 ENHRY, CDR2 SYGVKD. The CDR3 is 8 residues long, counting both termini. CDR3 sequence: CAISETLP.

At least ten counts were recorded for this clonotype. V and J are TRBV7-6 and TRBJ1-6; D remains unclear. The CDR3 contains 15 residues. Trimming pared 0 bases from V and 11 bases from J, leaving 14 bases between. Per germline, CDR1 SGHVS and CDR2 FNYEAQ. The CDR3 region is CASSLAGVGMTPLHF. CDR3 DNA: TGTGCCAGCAGCTTAGCAGGCGTGGGAATGACACCCCTCCACTTT.

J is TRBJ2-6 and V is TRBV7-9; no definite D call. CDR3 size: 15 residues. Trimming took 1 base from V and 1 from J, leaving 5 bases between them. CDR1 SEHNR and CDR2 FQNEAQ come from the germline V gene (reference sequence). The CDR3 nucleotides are TGTGCCAGCAGCTTAGGAATATCTGGGGCCAACGTCCTGACTTTC. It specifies CASSLGISGANVLTF.

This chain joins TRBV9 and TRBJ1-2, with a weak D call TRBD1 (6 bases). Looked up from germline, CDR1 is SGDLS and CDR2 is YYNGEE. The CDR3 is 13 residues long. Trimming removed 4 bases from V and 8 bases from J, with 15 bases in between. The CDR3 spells CASSPQGTRGYTF. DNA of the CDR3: TGTGCCAGCAGCCCGCAGGGGACCCGGGGCTACACCTTC.

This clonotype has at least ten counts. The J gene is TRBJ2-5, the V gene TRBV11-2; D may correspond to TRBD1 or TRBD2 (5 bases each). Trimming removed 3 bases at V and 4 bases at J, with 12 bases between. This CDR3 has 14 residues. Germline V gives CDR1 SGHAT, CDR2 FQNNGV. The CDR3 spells CASSFGVGVETQYF. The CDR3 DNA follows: TGTGCCAGCAGCTTCGGGGTGGGGGTAGAGACCCAGTACTTC.